The table lists the clone carrying this T cell receptor (beta chain) with a few counts. Its antigen is unidentified. The iRepertoire nested amplicon-rescue multiplex PCR amplified TCR alpha and beta CDR3s from RNA. For one-step reverse transcription and amplification, about 85-400 ng of tissue mRNA or PBMC total RNA was used. TCRdb re-derived calls from the multiplex PCR reads in MiXCR, one entry per CDR3 protein. The repertoire consists of tens of thousands of distinct CDR3 sequences, with 40% occurring once and the leading ten covering around two fifths. The data are from a study of glioma-infiltrating T cells. Study-wide points: Above-expected tissue-blood divergence occurred in all gliomas, most in low-grade ones. CDR3 overlap between tissue and blood was very small.

Germline lookup yields CDR1 GTSNPN and CDR2 SVGIG (reference sequence). With 0 bases removed from V and 5 bases from J, the gap between germline ends came to 14 bases. The CDR3 is 15 amino acids. Sample: glioma tissue, nonneoplastic brain tissue, or PBMCs (not recorded which). The chain has TRBV30 and TRBJ2-1; D not resolved. The clonotype was recovered from a human donor with low-grade glioma or glioblastoma, undergoing nonglioma brain surgery, or in good health (not recorded which). This chain's CDR3 is CAWSVLGNGNNEQFF. The CDR3, as DNA: TGTGCCTGGAGTGTCTTGGGGAATGGGAACAATGAGCAGTTCTTC.